This TCR beta chain was sequenced in a study of identical twins. Study-level results: A lower insertion count was a feature of abundant cord blood beta clonotypes, with no such feature in memory repertoires.

This clonotype came up a few times. Its specificity is not known. TCRdb re-called the 5' RACE reads through MiXCR, storing one row per CDR3 protein. Of 500,000 or so distinct CDR3 sequences listed, roughly a fifth are singletons. The V end was cut by 5 bases, the J end by 2 bases, with 15 bases between. Germline CDR1 and CDR2: DFQATT and SNEGSKA (reference sequence). The CDR3 is 14 amino acids. The sample was also reused in another study, on T cells expressing NK-cell markers.

The chain employs TRBV20-1 and TRBJ1-1; no firm D call. Source material: CD4+ T cells sorted from blood. The TCR comes from a woman between 18 and 30 years old in good health. The CDR3 here is CSARNPPHNTEAFF. The CDR3 DNA follows: TGCAGTGCTCGTAATCCCCCTCATAACACTGAAGCTTTCTTT.